Below are 22 T cell receptor beta chains sequenced from a single sample in a study of blood T cell repertoires in COVID-19 (TCRdb year 2020). Library method: the immunoSEQ multiplex PCR assay. The table was pulled from immuneACCESS by TCRdb, which kept in-frame rearrangements only. Such tables lose some clones; where checked, under half of the loss comes from unresolved V genes, and the rest has no known cause. In all, the sample holds fewer than 350,000 clones, and around 88% of those were seen once. Of the sample, 5.5% to 7% is held by the ten largest clones. The sample was PBMCs or T cells enriched from blood (not recorded which). These TCRs come from a woman aged 40-49 years who had recovered from COVID-19.

The chain has TRBV27 and TRBJ2-1; unclear D gene. The CDR3 consists of 13 residues. V lost 0 bases, J lost 10 bases, and 10 bases lay in between. The V gene's germline CDR1 is MNHEY and CDR2 SMNVEV (reference sequence). CDR3 sequence reads: CASSLSPVWEQFF. CDR3 nucleotides: TGTGCCAGCAGTTTATCGCCGGTCTGGGAGCAGTTCTTC.

The CDR3 bases are TGTGCCAGCAGCTTGGGAGAGCTCTACACCATATATTTT. Its protein is CASSLGELYTIYF. The V call is TRBV7-2, the J call TRBJ1-3, with D uncertain. Deletions cut 3 bases from V and 8 bases from J, with 11 bases between. Germline CDR1 is SGHTA and CDR2 is FQGNSA. The CDR3 runs 13 residues.

The chain carries TRBV19 and TRBJ2-6; 8 bases map to TRBD1. The CDR3 runs 15 residues. The V and J ends lost 2 bases and 4 bases, in that order; junction bases with no gene match: 1. Germline V gene sequence: CDR1 LNHDA, CDR2 SQIVND (reference sequence). CDR3 DNA: TGTGCCAGTAGTATACAGGGGGCCGGGGCCAACGTCCTGACTTTC. It translates to CASSIQGAGANVLTF.

Only one count was recorded for this clone. The genes are TRBV27 and TRBJ2-3, with 8 nucleotides matching TRBD2. V lost 4 bases, J lost 3 bases, and 3 bases stayed unmatched. Germline lookup yields CDR1 MNHEY and CDR2 SMNVEV (reference sequence). The CDR3 sequence is 14 residues long. CDR3 DNA: TGTGCCAGCAGTTGGTCTAGCGGGACAGATACGCAGTATTTT. This gives the protein CASSWSSGTDTQYF.

The gene calls are TRBV27 and TRBJ2-7; TRBD2 matches at 11 bases. The CDR3 runs to 14 residues. Trimming cost V 11 bases and J 4 bases; bases outside gene matches: 10. In germline, CDR1 is MNHEY, CDR2 SMNVEV (reference sequence). The CDR3 coding sequence is TGTGCCGCTACTAGCGGGAGCTGGCGGTACGAGCAGTACTTC. Translation gives CAATSGSWRYEQYF.

The V and J genes are TRBV28 and TRBJ1-4, with D unresolved. The V gene's germline CDR1 is MDHEN and CDR2 SYDVKM. Trimming cost V 1 base and J 6 bases, with 6 bases left between them. The CDR3 is 13 amino acids. The CDR3 region has the DNA TGTGCCAGCAGTTTATTGGCGGATGAAAAACTGTTTTTT. It encodes CASSLLADEKLFF. Full variable domain (missing parts from reference TRBV28 and TRBJ1-4): DVKVTQSSRYLVKRTGEKVFLECVQDMDHENMFWYRQDPGLGLRLIYFSYDVKMKEKGDIPEGYSVSREKKERFSLILESASTNQTSMYLCASSLLADEKLFFGSGTQLSVL.

This chain connects TRBV30 to TRBJ2-7; D not certain. The V end was cut by 1 base, the J end by 0 bases, with 7 bases between. From germline, CDR1 is GTSNPN and CDR2 SVGIG (reference sequence). The CDR3 loop spans 13 amino acids. CDR3 in amino acids: CAWSDPSSYEQYF. The DNA of the CDR3 is TGTGCCTGGAGTGATCCTAGCTCCTACGAGCAGTACTTC.

This rearrangement joins TRBV15 to TRBJ1-5; tentative D call: TRBD1 (5 bases). Per the germline V gene, CDR1 is LNHNV and CDR2 is YYDKDF (reference sequence). V shed 0 bases and J shed 1 base, with 7 bases lying between them. This CDR3 contains 15 residues. This CDR3 reads CATSRDRVSNQPQHF. The DNA of the CDR3 is TGTGCCACCAGCAGAGACAGGGTGAGCAATCAGCCCCAGCATTTT.

The V gene is TRBV7-2, the J gene TRBJ2-1; no firm D call. This CDR3 region has 11 residues. Trimming left V 1 base short and J 9 bases short, with 4 bases between. CDR1 SGHTA and CDR2 FQGNSA come from the germline V gene. CDR3 nucleotides: TGTGCCAGCAGCTTAGTCGGTGAGCAGTTCTTC. Translating gives CASSLVGEQFF. The full variable domain, rest sourced from reference TRBV7-2 and TRBJ2-1, is GAGVSQSPSNKVTEKGKDVELRCDPISGHTALYWYRQSLGQGLEFLIYFQGNSAPDKSGLPSDRFSAERTGGSVSTLTIQRTQQEDSAVYLCASSLVGEQFFGPGTRLTVL.

The genes are TRBV2 and TRBJ1-4; 10 nucleotides align to TRBD1. Trimming removed 6 bases from V and 7 bases from J; junction bases left unmatched: 5. Per the germline V gene, CDR1 is SNHLY and CDR2 is FYNNEI. This CDR3 comprises 14 residues. CDR3 region: CASRSGTGVEKLFF. CDR3 DNA sequence: TGTGCCAGCAGGTCCGGGACAGGGGTTGAAAAACTGTTTTTT.

The chain couples TRBV4-3 to TRBJ2-7, with 8 nucleotides matching TRBD2. The V and J ends lost 0 bases and 5 bases, in that order; junction bases with no gene match: 9. This CDR3 is 16 amino acids long. Germline V gives CDR1 LGHNA, CDR2 YSLEER. The CDR3, as DNA: TGCGCCAGCAGCCAAGACCTGGGGCGACTAGCGAACGAGCAGTACTTC. Translation: CASSQDLGRLANEQYF.

In its sample, this clone was seen once. The germline gene is not matched at one end of the junction; a read error may be the cause. The CDR3 loop reads CAGSDGDYFPREQYF. Written as DNA, the CDR3 is TGTGCCGGTAGTGACGGGGACTATTTCCCACGCGAGCAGTACTTC. This sequence joins TRBV19 and TRBJ2-7; TRBD2 matches at 7 bases. This CDR3 contains 15 residues. Germline lookup yields CDR1 LNHDA and CDR2 SQIVND (reference sequence).

The chain carries TRBV5-4 and TRBJ2-7; the match to TRBD1 covers 8 bases. The CDR3 runs to 16 residues. In germline, CDR1 is SGHNT, CDR2 YYREEE (reference sequence). After removal of 4 bases from V and 2 bases from J, the junction contained 11 bases not matched to a gene. The CDR3 sequence: CASSRGLDRAPYEQYF. In DNA form, the CDR3 reads TGTGCCAGCAGCCGGGGGTTGGACAGGGCCCCCTACGAGCAGTACTTC.

V and J are TRBV11-2 and TRBJ2-5; TRBD1 is a possible D gene (6 bases). Germline V gene data show CDR1 as SGHAT and CDR2 as FQNNGV. The CDR3 extends over 13 amino acids. The V end lost 2 bases, the J end lost 3 bases, and 7 bases lay between the germline ends. The DNA for the CDR3 is TGTGCCAGCAGCTTATACAGGGAAGAGACCCAGTACTTC. Translating it yields CASSLYREETQYF.

J is TRBJ1-5 and V is TRBV7-8, with D unresolved. The CDR3 is made up of 17 amino acids. Trimming took 2 bases from V and 9 from J, leaving 23 bases between them. The V gene's germline CDR1 is SGHVS and CDR2 FQNEAQ. CDR3 in amino acids: CASSLRGYGDLARPQHF. The CDR3 DNA sequence: TGTGCCAGCAGCTTAAGAGGATACGGCGATCTTGCTCGGCCCCAGCATTTT.

The rearrangement joins TRBV7-9 to TRBJ1-4; perhaps TRBD1 as D (6 bases). Per germline, CDR1 SEHNR and CDR2 FQNEAQ (reference sequence). This CDR3 has 14 amino acids. The ends were cut back, 5 bases at V and 7 bases at J, with 14 bases in the middle. The CDR3 protein is CASSRDMSREKLFF. The CDR3 DNA reads as TGTGCCAGCAGCCGGGACATGAGTCGTGAAAAACTGTTTTTT.

The chain combines TRBV6-5 with TRBJ2-3; 9 positions match TRBD1. The trim removed 2 bases at V and 5 bases at J, leaving 8 bases unmatched. The CDR3 runs to 16 residues. Germline CDR1 reads MNHEY; CDR2 reads SVGAGI. The CDR3 sequence: CASSYTWTGVKDTQYF. The CDR3 DNA reads as TGTGCCAGCAGTTACACCTGGACAGGGGTCAAAGATACGCAGTATTTT.

CDR3 amino acids: CASSPNRGQQPQHF. The CDR3 nucleotides read TGTGCCAGCAGCCCGAACAGGGGCCAACAGCCCCAGCATTTT. The chain uses TRBV7-2 and TRBJ1-5; 7 positions agree with TRBD1. The CDR3 is made up of 14 amino acids. Germline CDR1 SGHTA, CDR2 FQGNSA. The ends lost 5 bases at V and 7 bases at J; junction bases unmatched: 8. The whole variable domain, remainder taken from reference TRBV7-2 and TRBJ1-5, is GAGVSQSPSNKVTEKGKDVELRCDPISGHTALYWYRQSLGQGLEFLIYFQGNSAPDKSGLPSDRFSAERTGGSVSTLTIQRTQQEDSAVYLCASSPNRGQQPQHFGDGTRLSIL.

The V gene is TRBV2, the J gene TRBJ2-1, with D possibly being TRBD2 (6 bases). Per the germline V gene, CDR1 is SNHLY and CDR2 is FYNNEI. CDR3 length equals 16 residues. Trimming took off 4 bases at V and 0 bases at J, with 13 bases between the two ends. Here the CDR3 DNA reads TGTGCCAGCAGTGTAGGGCGGGACTTCTCCTACAATGAGCAGTTCTTC. It specifies CASSVGRDFSYNEQFF. The entire variable domain, with the rest obtained from reference TRBV2 and TRBJ2-1, is as follows: EPEVTQTPSHQVTQMGQEVILRCVPISNHLYFYWYRQILGQKVEFLVSFYNNEISEKSEIFDDQFSVERPDGSNFTLKIRSTKLEDSAMYFCASSVGRDFSYNEQFFGPGTRLTVL.

V gene TRBV28 combines with J gene TRBJ1-2; D is perhaps TRBD1 (6 bases). Trimming removed 2 bases at V and 3 bases at J, with 16 bases between. This CDR3 region has 16 residues. Germline lookup yields CDR1 MDHEN and CDR2 SYDVKM. The CDR3 spells CASSLVGQNLDYGYTF. The CDR3 nucleotides are TGTGCCAGCAGTTTAGTTGGACAGAACCTAGACTATGGCTACACCTTC.

This clone was counted once. The chain carries TRBV9 and TRBJ1-3; TRBD1 might be the D (5 bases). There are 16 residues in the CDR3. V lost 0 bases and J 1 base, leaving 11 bases between the germline ends. Germline V lookup: CDR1 SGDLS, CDR2 YYNGEE. Written as DNA, the CDR3 is TGTGCCAGCAGCGTAGCCAGGGATGGGTCTGGAAACACCATATATTTT. Protein product: CASSVARDGSGNTIYF.

At least ten counts were recorded for this clone. The chain recombines TRBV4-1 with TRBJ1-2, with D tentatively TRBD1 (6 bases). CDR1 and CDR2 from the germline V gene are MGHRA and YSYEKL. Trimming stripped 4 bases from V and 4 bases from J, with 13 bases between. This CDR3 comprises 14 residues. Here the CDR3 DNA reads TGCGCCAGCAGCCCCATAACAGGGATCTATGGCTACACCTTC. This sequence encodes CASSPITGIYGYTF.